Listed here are 6 T cell receptor beta chains from one sample, sequenced in a study of tumor-infiltrating lymphocytes in oesophageal squamous cell carcinoma. TCRdb called the PCR reads again in MiXCR, with one record for every CDR3 protein. Among approximately 20,000 distinct CDR3 sequences listed, 35% to 45% were seen once. Sequencing was carried out using esophageal tumor tissue. The receptors come from a male donor with esophageal squamous cell carcinoma.

This clonotype was found a few times. Given the absence of the conserved phenylalanine or tryptophan at the CDR3 end, a read error is likely. The DNA is left out, because the CDR3 cannot be placed on it with certainty; the CDR3 is given as TCRdb lists it. The chain has TRBV7-8 and TRBJ2-1; the table names TRBD1, a call not compared with the DNA. Germline V CDR1 and CDR2: SGHVS, FQNEAQ. The CDR3 contains 17 residues when both ends are counted. Here the CDR3 reads CASSLEPGLGYGYTFGS.

This clonotype was detected ten times or more. The CDR3 loop reads CATRDSLQETQYF. The CDR3 DNA follows: TGTGCCACACGGGACAGTCTACAAGAGACCCAGTACTTC. The chain uses TRBV7-9 and TRBJ2-5; TRBD1 aligns across 7 bases. Trimming at V came to 10 bases and at J to 2 bases, leaving 7 bases not matched to a gene. Germline CDR1 is SEHNR and CDR2 is FQNEAQ (reference sequence). This CDR3 has 13 amino acids.

This clonotype is medium-sized (0.01 to 0.1%) within its sample. A read error may produce the germline difference seen at one junction end. V gene TRBV7-7 combines with J gene TRBJ2-2, with TRBD2 matching over 7 bases. The CDR3 covers 14 residues. Germline V gene sequence: CDR1 SSHAT, CDR2 FNYEAQ (reference sequence). As DNA, the CDR3 is TGTGCTAGCAGCCCCGGGGGGAGGACCGGGGAGCTGTTTTTT. This translates into CASSPGGRTGELFF. The variable domain in full, with the rest retrieved from reference TRBV7-7 and TRBJ2-2, is GAGVSQSPRYKVTKRGQDVTLRCDPISSHATLYWYQQALGQGPEFLTYFNYEAQPDKSGLPSDRFSAERPEGSISTLTIQRTEQRDSAMYRCASSPGGRTGELFFGEGSRLTVL.

The chain employs TRBV12-3 or TRBV12-4 and TRBJ2-4; a weak D match, TRBD2 (6 bases). The DNA end is more similar to TRBJ2-1, so the J call may be wrong. CDR3 length: 13 residues. The CDR3 loop reads CASSFREWDTQFF. Written as DNA, the CDR3 is TGTGCCAGCAGTTTCCGGGAGTGGGATACGCAGTTCTTC.

The chain is built from TRBV7-2 and TRBJ2-1; 9 positions match TRBD2. The J segment lost 2 bases and the V segment lost 4 bases, leaving 12 bases of the junction unmatched. The CDR3 loop spans 18 amino acids. Germline CDR1 is SGHTA and CDR2 is FQGNSA. The CDR3 region is CASSSSLRLAETYNEQFF. The DNA of the CDR3 is TGTGCCAGCAGCTCCTCCCTGCGACTAGCGGAGACCTACAATGAGCAGTTCTTC.

This clonotype has only one observation. This may stem from a read error, because a much larger clone lies one nucleotide away. The chain joins TRBV27 to TRBJ1-5; 7 nucleotides align to TRBD2. Gene TRBJ2-3 matches the end of the DNA better, so the J call may be wrong. There are 14 residues in the CDR3. The germline gives CDR1 MNHEY, CDR2 SMNVEV (reference sequence). CDR3 amino acids: CASSSQGGVQPQYF. CDR3 nucleotide sequence: TGTGCCAGCAGCTCCCAGGGAGGGGTTCAGCCCCAGTATTTT.